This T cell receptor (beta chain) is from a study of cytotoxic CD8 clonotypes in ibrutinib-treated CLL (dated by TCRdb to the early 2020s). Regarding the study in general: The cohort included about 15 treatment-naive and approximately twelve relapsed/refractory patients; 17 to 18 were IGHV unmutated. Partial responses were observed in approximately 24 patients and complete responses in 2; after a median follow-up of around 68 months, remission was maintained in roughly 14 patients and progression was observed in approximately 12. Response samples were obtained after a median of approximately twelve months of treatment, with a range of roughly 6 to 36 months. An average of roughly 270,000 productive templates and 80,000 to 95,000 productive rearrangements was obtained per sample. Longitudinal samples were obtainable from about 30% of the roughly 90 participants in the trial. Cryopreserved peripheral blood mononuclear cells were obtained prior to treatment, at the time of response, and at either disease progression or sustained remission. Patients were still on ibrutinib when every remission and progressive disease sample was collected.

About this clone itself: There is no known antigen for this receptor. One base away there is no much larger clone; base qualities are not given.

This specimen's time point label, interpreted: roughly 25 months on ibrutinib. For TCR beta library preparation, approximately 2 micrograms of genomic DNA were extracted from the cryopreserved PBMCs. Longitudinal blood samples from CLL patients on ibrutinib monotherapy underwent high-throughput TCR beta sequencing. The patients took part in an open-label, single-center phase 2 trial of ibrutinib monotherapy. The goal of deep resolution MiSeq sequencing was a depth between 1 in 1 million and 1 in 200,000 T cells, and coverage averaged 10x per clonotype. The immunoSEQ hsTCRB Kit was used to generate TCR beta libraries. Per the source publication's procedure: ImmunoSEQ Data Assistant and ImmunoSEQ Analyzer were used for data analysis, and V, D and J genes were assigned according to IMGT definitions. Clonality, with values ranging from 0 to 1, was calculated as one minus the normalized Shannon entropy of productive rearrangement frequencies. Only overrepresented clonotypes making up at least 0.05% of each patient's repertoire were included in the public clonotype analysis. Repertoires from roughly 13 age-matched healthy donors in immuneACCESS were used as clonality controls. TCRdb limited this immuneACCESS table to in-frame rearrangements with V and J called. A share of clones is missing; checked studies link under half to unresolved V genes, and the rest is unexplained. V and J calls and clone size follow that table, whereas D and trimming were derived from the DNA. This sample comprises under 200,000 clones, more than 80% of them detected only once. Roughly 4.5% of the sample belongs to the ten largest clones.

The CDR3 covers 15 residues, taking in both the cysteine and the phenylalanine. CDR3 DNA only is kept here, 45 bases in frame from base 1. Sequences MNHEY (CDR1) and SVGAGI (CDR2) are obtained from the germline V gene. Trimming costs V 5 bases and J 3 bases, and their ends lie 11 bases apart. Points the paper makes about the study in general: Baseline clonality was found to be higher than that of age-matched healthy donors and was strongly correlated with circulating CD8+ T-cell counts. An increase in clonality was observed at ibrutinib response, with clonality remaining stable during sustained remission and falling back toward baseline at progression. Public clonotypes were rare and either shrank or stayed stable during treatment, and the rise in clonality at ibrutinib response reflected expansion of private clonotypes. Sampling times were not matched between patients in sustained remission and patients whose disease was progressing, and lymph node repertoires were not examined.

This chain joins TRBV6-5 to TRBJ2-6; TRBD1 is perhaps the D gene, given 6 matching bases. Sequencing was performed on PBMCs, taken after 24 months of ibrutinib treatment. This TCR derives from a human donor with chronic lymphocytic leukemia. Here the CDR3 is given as CASSLQGSGANVLTF. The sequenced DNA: TGTGCCAGCAGTCTACAGGGAAGTGGGGCCAACGTCCTGACTTTC.